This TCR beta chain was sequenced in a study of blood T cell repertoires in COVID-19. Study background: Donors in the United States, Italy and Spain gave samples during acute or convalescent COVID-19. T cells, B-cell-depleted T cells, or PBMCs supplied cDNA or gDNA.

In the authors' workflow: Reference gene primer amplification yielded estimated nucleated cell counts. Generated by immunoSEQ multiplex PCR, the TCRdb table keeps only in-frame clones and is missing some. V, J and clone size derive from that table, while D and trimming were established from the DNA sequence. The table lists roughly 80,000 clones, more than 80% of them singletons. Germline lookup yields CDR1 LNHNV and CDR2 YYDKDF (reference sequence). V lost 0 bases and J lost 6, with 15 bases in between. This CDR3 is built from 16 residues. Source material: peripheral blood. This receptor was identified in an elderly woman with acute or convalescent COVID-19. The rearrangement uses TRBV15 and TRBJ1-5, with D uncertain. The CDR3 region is CATSRDRGNFFQPQHF. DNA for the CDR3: TGTGCCACCAGCAGAGATCGAGGGAACTTTTTTCAGCCCCAGCATTTT.